This is a list of T cell receptor beta chains from one sample in a study of T cells in Graves' hyperthyroidism and ophthalmopathy. TCRdb re-analysed the multiplex PCR reads in MiXCR, keeping a single row per CDR3 protein. The sample records fewer than 650,000 distinct CDR3 sequences, 14% being singletons. The sample taken for sequencing was blood. The source is a woman aged 30 to 39 with Graves' hyperthyroidism that later progressed to Graves' ophthalmopathy. Each CDR3 is given with its conserved first and last residue. Each record gives: D gene, clone size, J gene, V gene, CDR3 protein, CDR3 DNA. D genes are given only for firm matches. The size field is filled for only some rows; it gives once, few, many or a size class.

D: TRBD1
size: many
J: TRBJ1-1
V: TRBV12-3/TRBV12-4
CDR3: CASSRQGNTEAFF
DNA: TGTGCCAGCAGTCGACAGGGGAACACTGAAGCTTTCTTT

D: .
size: many
J: TRBJ1-4
V: TRBV5-1
CDR3: CASSPWTAEKLFF
DNA: TGCGCCAGCAGCCCCTGGACAGCCGAAAAACTGTTTTTT

D: .
size: many
J: TRBJ2-1
V: TRBV7-2
CDR3: CASSHADGLHNEQFF
DNA: TGTGCCAGCAGCCACGCTGACGGTTTGCACAATGAGCAGTTCTTC

D: TRBD1
size: many
J: TRBJ1-1
V: TRBV11-2
CDR3: CASSARGRNTEAFF
DNA: TGTGCCAGCAGCGCCAGGGGGAGGAACACTGAAGCTTTCTTT

D: .
size: .
J: TRBJ2-3
V: TRBV14
CDR3: CASSQELRSGSTDTQYF
DNA: TGTGCCAGCAGCCAAGAGCTTAGGAGTGGGAGCACAGATACGCAGTATTTT

D: .
size: .
J: TRBJ1-2
V: TRBV14
CDR3: CASSEAGHGYTF
DNA: TGTGCCAGCAGTGAGGCGGGACATGGCTACACCTTC

D: .
size: .
J: TRBJ2-5
V: TRBV7-9
CDR3: CASIPGLEETQYF
DNA: TGTGCCAGCATCCCCGGACTGGAAGAGACCCAGTACTTC

D: .
size: many
J: TRBJ1-4
V: TRBV12-3/TRBV12-4
CDR3: CASSLRTVGEKLFF
DNA: TGTGCCAGCAGTCTCCGGACAGTGGGCGAAAAACTGTTTTTT

D: .
size: .
J: TRBJ2-1
V: TRBV11-2
CDR3: CASSLEPFNEQFF
DNA: TGTGCCAGCAGCTTAGAGCCTTTTAATGAGCAGTTCTTC

D: .
size: many
J: TRBJ2-1
V: TRBV27
CDR3: CASSSTTTPYNEQFF
DNA: TGTGCCAGCTCATCCACCACCACCCCTTACAATGAGCAGTTCTTC

D: .
size: many
J: TRBJ1-4
V: TRBV12-3/TRBV12-4
CDR3: CASSLVQTNEKLFF
DNA: TGTGCCAGCAGTTTAGTGCAAACTAATGAAAAACTGTTTTTT

D: .
size: .
J: TRBJ2-5
V: TRBV19
CDR3: CASNTGGETQYF
DNA: TGTGCCAGTAATACCGGGGGAGAGACCCAGTACTTC

D: TRBD1
size: .
J: TRBJ1-4
V: TRBV7-9
CDR3: CASSFGTGSEKLFF
DNA: TGTGCCAGCAGCTTTGGGACAGGGTCCGAAAAACTGTTTTTT

D: TRBD2
size: many
J: TRBJ2-1
V: TRBV27
CDR3: CASGDQPGGSYNEQFF
DNA: TGTGCCAGCGGAGACCAGCCGGGAGGCTCCTACAATGAGCAGTTCTTC

D: TRBD2
size: few
J: TRBJ2-1
V: TRBV20-1
CDR3: CSARTSGGAYNEQFF
DNA: TGCAGTGCTAGGACTAGCGGAGGGGCCTACAATGAGCAGTTCTTC

D: TRBD1
size: many
J: TRBJ2-5
V: TRBV7-9
CDR3: CASSFPGTVLAETQYF
DNA: TGTGCCAGCAGCTTCCCCGGGACAGTCTTGGCGGAGACCCAGTACTTC

D: .
size: .
J: TRBJ1-4
V: TRBV19
CDR3: CASMGAREKLFF
DNA: TGTGCCAGTATGGGGGCGCGTGAAAAACTGTTTTTT

D: TRBD1
size: many
J: TRBJ1-5
V: TRBV2
CDR3: CASGGQSNQPQHF
DNA: TGTGCCAGCGGGGGACAGAGCAATCAGCCCCAGCATTTT

D: .
size: few
J: TRBJ1-1
V: TRBV24-1
CDR3: CAVRASENTEAFF
DNA: TGTGCCGTTCGGGCCTCTGAGAACACTGAAGCTTTCTTT

D: .
size: many
J: TRBJ2-1
V: TRBV7-6
CDR3: CASSLMEGGYNEQFF
DNA: TGTGCCAGCAGCTTAATGGAGGGGGGGTACAATGAGCAGTTCTTC

D: .
size: many
J: TRBJ1-5
V: TRBV18
CDR3: CASSPEGGNQPQHF
DNA: TGTGCCAGCTCACCGGAAGGGGGCAATCAGCCCCAGCATTTT

D: TRBD2
size: many
J: TRBJ2-3
V: TRBV3-1
CDR3: CASSPPGRDTDTQYF
DNA: TGTGCCAGCAGTCCCCCCGGGAGGGACACAGATACGCAGTATTTT

D: .
size: many
J: TRBJ2-7
V: TRBV11-2
CDR3: CASSLVRDVFYEQYF
DNA: TGTGCCAGCAGCTTAGTCCGGGACGTATTCTACGAGCAGTACTTC

D: .
size: few
J: TRBJ2-7
V: TRBV6-1
CDR3: CASKRFKTGEAYEQYF
DNA: TGTGCCAGTAAAAGATTTAAAACAGGAGAAGCCTACGAGCAGTACTTC

D: .
size: many
J: TRBJ2-1
V: TRBV7-3
CDR3: CASSLVVGASSYNEQFF
DNA: TGTGCCAGCAGCTTAGTGGTAGGCGCCAGCTCCTACAATGAGCAGTTCTTC

D: .
size: few
J: TRBJ1-3
V: TRBV7-2
CDR3: CASSSQAAGNTIYF
DNA: TGTGCCAGCAGTTCCCAGGCCGCTGGAAACACCATATATTTT

D: .
size: once
J: TRBJ2-7
V: TRBV7-9
CDR3: CASSSLVAEDYEQYF
DNA: TGTGCCAGCAGCTCCCTGGTAGCGGAGGACTACGAGCAGTACTTC

D: .
size: .
J: TRBJ2-1
V: TRBV3-1
CDR3: CASSQSAPSSHEQFF
DNA: TGTGCCAGCAGCCAATCGGCCCCTTCATCACATGAGCAGTTCTTC